The 25 T cell receptor beta chains below all came from one sample that was sequenced in a study of T cells in Graves' hyperthyroidism and ophthalmopathy. Researchers amplified the TCR beta CDR3 regions from RNA transcripts. The study used the HTBI primer set for a first-round RT-PCR of the TCR CDR3. TCRdb ran MiXCR on the multiplex PCR reads and lists one entry per CDR3 protein. The table records hundreds of thousands of distinct CDR3 sequences, approximately 16% of them present only once. Source material: blood. Receptors were obtained from a woman between 18 and 29 years old with Graves' hyperthyroidism.

This chain joins TRBV4-2 and TRBJ2-1, with D possibly being TRBD1 (5 bases). CDR1 and CDR2 (germline): LGHNA, YNFKEQ. Trimming removed 0 bases at V and 6 bases at J, with 9 bases between. CDR3 size: 14 residues. CDR3 sequence (DNA): TGTGCCAGCAGCCAAGAGTTTAGGGGCAATGAGCAGTTCTTC. Amino acids: CASSQEFRGNEQFF.

V and J are TRBV20-1 and TRBJ2-6; D is ambiguous. The V end lost 0 bases, the J end lost 3 bases, and 6 bases lay between the germline ends. Per the germline V gene, CDR1 is DFQATT and CDR2 is SNEGSKA (reference sequence). The CDR3 consists of 14 residues. The CDR3 reads CSARDGDGANVLTF. CDR3 bases: TGCAGTGCTAGAGATGGGGATGGGGCCAACGTCCTGACTTTC.

The gene calls are TRBV11-1 and TRBJ2-7; D is perhaps TRBD2 (5 bases). V lost 5 bases and J 2 bases, leaving 16 bases between the germline ends. Germline V lookup: CDR1 SGHAT, CDR2 FQDESV (reference sequence). The CDR3 covers 15 residues. The CDR3 nucleotides read TGTGCCAGCAGCGCCAGGACTCCGATTACCTACGAGCAGTACTTC. Amino acid sequence: CASSARTPITYEQYF. Supplemented by reference TRBV11-1 and TRBJ2-7, the full variable domain reads EAEVAQSPRYKITEKSQAVAFWCDPISGHATLYWYRQILGQGPELLVQFQDESVVDDSQLPKDRFSAERLKGVDSTLKIQPAELGDSAMYLCASSARTPITYEQYFGPGTRLTVT.

In its sample, this clonotype was seen many times. The V and J genes are TRBV19 and TRBJ1-1; D ambiguous. The CDR3 covers 16 residues. V was pared by 0 bases and J by 1 base, with 12 bases between. Germline V CDR1 and CDR2: LNHDA, SQIVND (reference sequence). CDR3 amino acids: CASSIDNWSENTEAFF. The CDR3 DNA reads TGTGCCAGTAGTATAGATAACTGGTCCGAGAACACTGAAGCTTTCTTT.

This clonotype came up a few times. The chain recombines TRBV3-1 with TRBJ2-3; perhaps TRBD1 as D (6 bases). Trimming removed 4 bases at V and 6 bases at J, with 14 bases between. This CDR3 has 14 amino acids. The V gene's germline CDR1 is LGHDT and CDR2 YNNKEL (reference sequence). In DNA form, the CDR3 reads TGTGCCAGCAGCCGGGGAAGGACAGCTGATACGCAGTATTTT. Its protein product is CASSRGRTADTQYF.

At least ten counts were recorded for this clonotype. CDR3 in DNA: TGTGCCAGCAGTCACCCCTTTCGGGGATCCAATTCACCCCTCCACTTT. This encodes CASSHPFRGSNSPLHF. This chain uses TRBV28 with TRBJ1-6; no reliable D call. CDR1 and CDR2 (germline): MDHEN, SYDVKM. This CDR3 is built from 16 residues. Trimming left V 5 bases short and J 7 bases short, with 18 bases between.

There are many counts of this clonotype. The chain links TRBV27 to TRBJ1-2; D is undetermined. The CDR3 runs 12 residues. Germline assignment: CDR1 MNHEY and CDR2 SMNVEV (reference sequence). V lost 5 bases and J 8 bases, leaving 12 bases between the germline ends. The CDR3 reads CASSPHRYGYTF. CDR3 in DNA: TGTGCCAGCAGTCCGCATAGGTACGGCTACACCTTC.

This clonotype was recorded a few times. The chain uses TRBV2 and TRBJ1-4, with 7 bases that match TRBD1. Per the germline V gene, CDR1 is SNHLY and CDR2 is FYNNEI. Losses at the gene ends were 5 bases for V and 8 bases for J; bases not matched to a gene: 14. This CDR3 comprises 16 residues. CDR3 protein: CASSSSLWDSKEKLFF. The CDR3 DNA reads as TGTGCCAGCAGTTCGAGTCTCTGGGACAGTAAAGAAAAACTGTTTTTT.

This clonotype was counted ten times or more. The chain employs TRBV6-1 and TRBJ2-5, with D unresolved. This CDR3 is built from 13 residues. Germline V gene data show CDR1 as MNHNS and CDR2 as SASEGT. V was shortened by 4 bases and J by 7 bases, with 13 bases between the two germline ends. DNA of the CDR3: TGTGCCAGCAGTGCGGGCGGCCTCGGGACCCAGTACTTC. Translated, it gives CASSAGGLGTQYF.

The chain links TRBV24-1 to TRBJ2-1, with a possible D match to TRBD2 (6 bases). CDR1 is KGHDR and CDR2 is SFDVKD in the germline V gene. Trimming removed 4 bases at V and 9 bases at J, with 15 bases between. The CDR3 has 14 residues. This chain's CDR3 is CATSDPPGRGEQFF. The CDR3 coding sequence is TGTGCCACCAGTGACCCCCCCGGGCGGGGTGAGCAGTTCTTC.

A few counts support this clonotype. Compared with germline, one end of the junction differs, possibly owing to a read error. This chain joins TRBV20-1 and TRBJ2-7, with 7 bases aligning to TRBD1. Germline CDR1 and CDR2: DFQATT and SNEGSKA (reference sequence). The CDR3 has 13 amino acids. The CDR3 here is CSAVGDRAHEQYF. The CDR3 nucleotides read TGTAGTGCAGTGGGAGACAGGGCCCACGAGCAGTACTTC.

This chain connects TRBV12-3 or TRBV12-4 to TRBJ2-1, with 10 bases aligning to TRBD2. The length of the CDR3 is 17 residues. Germline trimming cut 5 bases from V and 5 bases from J; bases unmatched to any gene: 12. CDR3 nucleotide sequence: TGTGCCAGCAGTAAATATTCCGGGACTAGCGTTCACAATGAGCAGTTCTTC. This codes for CASSKYSGTSVHNEQFF.

The table lists this clonotype with many counts. This chain joins TRBV28 and TRBJ1-2; D gene ambiguous. Deletions cut 2 bases from V and 8 bases from J, with 18 bases between. CDR3 size: 15 residues. From germline, CDR1 is MDHEN and CDR2 SYDVKM. The CDR3: CASSLDPAASGGYTF. CDR3 in DNA: TGTGCCAGCAGTTTAGATCCGGCGGCATCTGGAGGCTACACCTTC.

This clonotype was observed at least ten times. The chain combines TRBV20-1 with TRBJ2-1; D uncertain. Germline V lookup: CDR1 DFQATT, CDR2 SNEGSKA (reference sequence). This CDR3 spans 12 amino acids. Trimming removed 3 bases from V and 0 bases from J, with 3 bases in between. The CDR3 DNA reads as TGCAGTGCTAGTGCCTCCTACAATGAGCAGTTCTTC. Protein sequence: CSASASYNEQFF.

This clonotype was seen at least ten times. The J gene is TRBJ1-5, the V gene TRBV2; D remains ambiguous. CDR1 is SNHLY, CDR2 FYNNEI, per germline. Trimming left V 6 bases short and J 2 bases short, with 8 bases between. CDR3 size: 13 residues. This CDR3 reads CASRIDGNQPQHF. The DNA for the CDR3 is TGTGCCAGCAGGATCGACGGCAATCAGCCCCAGCATTTT. The entire variable domain, with the rest obtained from reference TRBV2 and TRBJ1-5, is as follows: EPEVTQTPSHQVTQMGQEVILRCVPISNHLYFYWYRQILGQKVEFLVSFYNNEISEKSEIFDDQFSVERPDGSNFTLKIRSTKLEDSAMYFCASRIDGNQPQHFGDGTRLSIL.

This clonotype was observed a handful of times. The junction departs from the called germline gene at one end, perhaps through a read error. CDR3 loop: CASTGTSGTHEQSF. In nucleotides, the CDR3 is TGTGCCAGCACCGGGACTAGCGGGACCCATGAGCAGTCCTTC. The J gene is TRBJ2-1, the V gene TRBV7-2, with TRBD2 matching over 13 bases. Germline CDR1 is SGHTA and CDR2 is FQGNSA. This CDR3 contains 14 residues.

This clonotype was picked up many times. V usage is TRBV4-3 and J usage is TRBJ1-2; TRBD1 is a possible D gene (5 bases). The germline CDR1 and CDR2 sequences are LGHNA and YSLEER. The CDR3 is made up of 15 amino acids. V gave up 1 base and J gave up 6 bases, with 15 bases separating them. The CDR3 sequence: CASSQGLWDRDGYTF. As DNA, the CDR3 is TGCGCCAGCAGCCAAGGTTTGTGGGACCGAGATGGCTACACCTTC.

This clonotype was observed a few times. The rearrangement uses TRBV9 and TRBJ1-4; D is ambiguous. The length of the CDR3 is 15 residues. V was cut by 4 bases and J by 7 bases, with 17 bases left in between. Germline V gives CDR1 SGDLS, CDR2 YYNGEE. In DNA form, the CDR3 reads TGTGCCAGCAGCCCTTCTCCAGGTTTCACTGAAAAACTGTTTTTT. Residues: CASSPSPGFTEKLFF.

In this sample, this clonotype turned up a few times. The chain recombines TRBV25-1 with TRBJ1-3; D is undetermined. The CDR3 is 16 amino acids. V lost 4 bases and J lost 0, with 13 bases in between. The germline CDR1 and CDR2 sequences are MGHDK and SYGVNS. The DNA for the CDR3 is TGTGCCAGCAGTGGTAACAGTCCGTTCTCTGGAAACACCATATATTTT. Its translation: CASSGNSPFSGNTIYF.

This clonotype was detected only once. This may be a read error: a much more frequent sequence differs by one nucleotide. The rearrangement uses TRBV7-9 and TRBJ2-5; 7 nucleotides line up with TRBD2. The CDR3 runs 15 residues. The germline CDR1 and CDR2 sequences are SEHNR and FQNEAQ (reference sequence). The CDR3 loop reads CVSSRTGGYGETQYF. The CDR3 coding sequence is TGTGTCAGCAGCCGGACGGGGGGTTACGGGGAGACCCAGTACTTC.

This chain links TRBV20-1 with TRBJ2-5; D remains ambiguous. The CDR3 is 14 residues long. Germline V gene lookup returns CDR1 DFQATT and CDR2 SNEGSKA (reference sequence). Trimming cost V 0 bases and J 5 bases, with 13 bases left between them. The CDR3 protein is CSARESPLEETQYF. The CDR3 nucleotides read TGCAGTGCTAGAGAATCCCCGCTCGAGGAGACCCAGTACTTC.

V and J are TRBV5-5 and TRBJ2-2; D is perhaps TRBD1 (6 bases). The CDR3 contains 16 residues. The V and J ends lost 0 bases and 6 bases respectively, with 15 bases between them. Germline CDR1 SGHKS, CDR2 YYEKEE (reference sequence). The CDR3 coding sequence is TGTGCCAGCAGCTTGGTGCGAGGGGGAACGGCCGGGGAGCTGTTTTTT. It codes for CASSLVRGGTAGELFF.

Concerning this clonotype itself: The junction departs from germline at one end; a sequencing error may be responsible. The DNA for the CDR3 is TGTGCCAACTCACCTAGCGAGAGCTCCTACAATGAGCAGTTCTTC. It yields the protein CANSPSESSYNEQFF. The chain links TRBV18 to TRBJ2-1; D possibly corresponds to TRBD2 (6 bases). The CDR3 consists of 15 residues. Germline CDR1 reads KGHSH; CDR2 reads LQKENI.

The J gene is TRBJ1-1, the V gene TRBV12-3 or TRBV12-4, with D perhaps matching TRBD1 (5 bases). The CDR3 has 14 amino acids. Trimming pared 1 base from V and 7 bases from J, leaving 13 bases between. The DNA for the CDR3 is TGTGCCAGCAGTTTAGGGGTGGGGACGGTTGAAGCTTTCTTT. Translation: CASSLGVGTVEAFF.

The CDR3 is CASSITASPNQGAPFYGYTF. CDR3 nucleotide sequence: TGTGCCAGTAGTATCACCGCCAGCCCAAATCAGGGGGCACCCTTCTATGGCTACACCTTC. This chain uses TRBV19 with TRBJ1-2; 8 positions agree with TRBD1. The germline gives CDR1 LNHDA, CDR2 SQIVND (reference sequence). The CDR3 sequence is 20 residues long. The ends lost 3 bases at V and 4 bases at J; junction bases unmatched: 22.